The 21 T cell receptor beta chains given below trace back to one sample, sequenced in a study of cytomegalovirus exposure and HLA in healthy donors. The PCR had 60 Vbeta and 13 Jbeta primers. Clones were read by immunoSEQ multiplex PCR, and TCRdb kept only the in-frame ones, dropping some. The table shows tens of thousands of clones, with over 70% occurring only once. The sequencing sample was made of PBMCs. All receptors derive from a woman aged 40 to 50 in good health and CMV-seropositive.

The V call is TRBV10-3, the J call TRBJ2-3; D is unresolved. The CDR3 runs 15 residues. Germline V CDR1 and CDR2: ENHRY, SYGVKD. V shed 3 bases and J shed 0 bases, with 10 bases lying between them. In DNA, the CDR3 is TGTGCCATCAGTGACACAGCAGTGAGCACAGATACGCAGTATTTT. Translated: CAISDTAVSTDTQYF.

The chain combines TRBV6-6 with TRBJ1-1; 8 positions match TRBD1. This CDR3 has 15 residues. Germline V CDR1 and CDR2: MNHNY, SVGAGI (reference sequence). V lost 8 bases, J lost 1 base, and 9 bases stayed unmatched. The DNA of the CDR3 is TGTGCCAGCCAGAGTTACGACAGGGGGAACACTGAAGCTTTCTTT. Amino acid sequence: CASQSYDRGNTEAFF.

This clone was counted between two and nine times. The chain recombines TRBV19 with TRBJ1-5; D might be TRBD1 (5 bases). Germline CDR1 reads LNHDA; CDR2 reads SQIVND (reference sequence). The CDR3 totals 15 residues. Trimming removed 3 bases from V and 5 bases from J, with 14 bases in between. The CDR3 here is CASSIRGAGDQPQHF. The DNA for the CDR3 is TGTGCCAGTAGTATTAGGGGCGCGGGGGATCAGCCCCAGCATTTT.

The J gene is TRBJ2-2, the V gene TRBV29-1; 9 bases line up with TRBD2. Germline V gives CDR1 SQVTM, CDR2 ANQGSEA. This CDR3 has 14 amino acids. V lost 8 bases to trimming and J lost 1 base; unmatched junction nucleotides: 5. CDR3 residues: CSLRLAENTGELFF. DNA for the CDR3: TGCAGCCTCCGACTAGCGGAGAACACCGGGGAGCTGTTTTTT.

The CDR3 reads CASSALAGTYNEQFF. In nucleotides, the CDR3 is TGTGCCAGCTCCGCACTAGCGGGCACATACAATGAGCAGTTCTTC. The chain has TRBV18 and TRBJ2-1, with 9 bases matching TRBD2. V dropped 6 bases and J dropped 4; count of bases not matched to a gene: 7. The CDR3 loop spans 15 amino acids. Looked up from germline, CDR1 is KGHSH and CDR2 is LQKENI.

The V gene is TRBV2, the J gene TRBJ2-7; D is possibly TRBD1 (5 bases). Germline assignment: CDR1 SNHLY and CDR2 FYNNEI. The germline V and J ends were trimmed by 6 bases and 0 bases, with 15 bases remaining between them. The CDR3 runs to 15 residues. This CDR3 reads CASSHGQASSYEQYF. CDR3 coding DNA: TGTGCCAGCAGCCACGGACAAGCGAGCTCCTACGAGCAGTACTTC.

This sequence joins TRBV5-1 and TRBJ1-2, with D unclear. V was cut by 4 bases and J by 7 bases, with 14 bases left in between. Germline V CDR1 and CDR2: SGHRS, YFSETQ. The CDR3 sequence is 13 residues long. CDR3 in DNA: TGCGCCAGCAGCCAGAACGGGGTTCCTGGCTACACCTTC. It translates to CASSQNGVPGYTF.

The V gene is TRBV25-1, the J gene TRBJ1-4, with a weak D call TRBD1 (6 bases). The CDR3 has 16 amino acids. Trimming took off 4 bases at V and 9 bases at J, with 21 bases between the two ends. Germline values: CDR1 MGHDK, CDR2 SYGVNS. DNA of the CDR3: TGTGCCAGCAGTGTCTCACCGGGGGGGGACAACAAAAAACTGTTTTTT. It codes for CASSVSPGGDNKKLFF.

The genes are TRBV2 and TRBJ2-4; 11 bases agree with TRBD1. This CDR3 contains 16 residues. The junction had 3 bases not matched to a gene; V was cut back by 4 bases and J by 1 base. CDR1 is SNHLY, CDR2 FYNNEI, per germline. CDR3 coding DNA: TGTGCCAGCAGTGGTCGGGACAGGGGGGCCAAAAACATTCAGTACTTC. Translated, it gives CASSGRDRGAKNIQYF.

The chain links TRBV29-1 to TRBJ2-3; D is possibly TRBD1 (6 bases). The CDR3 contains 12 residues. Germline V gene sequence: CDR1 SQVTM, CDR2 ANQGSEA. Between the trimmed V and J ends, which lost 2 bases and 5 bases, there was a span of 8 bases. For the CDR3, the DNA is TGCAGCGTTGAACCGGGACAAGATACGCAGTATTTT. Its protein product is CSVEPGQDTQYF.

V is TRBV2 and J is TRBJ2-1; tentative D call: TRBD2 (6 bases). CDR3 length: 16 residues. Germline values: CDR1 SNHLY, CDR2 FYNNEI. V was trimmed by 7 bases and J by 7 bases, leaving 23 bases between them. The CDR3 protein is CASILPGGRGENEQFF. The CDR3 DNA follows: TGTGCCAGCATCCTCCCTGGAGGGCGGGGTGAGAATGAGCAGTTCTTC.

The chain has TRBV28 and TRBJ1-1; D is uncertain. CDR1 is MDHEN and CDR2 is SYDVKM in the germline V gene. The CDR3 loop spans 12 amino acids. Trimming cost V 3 bases and J 2 bases, with 4 bases left between them. The CDR3 spells CASSFSNTEAFF. CDR3 in DNA: TGTGCCAGCAGTTTTTCTAACACTGAAGCTTTCTTT.

Judged by abundance, this clone is medium-sized. The V gene is TRBV28, the J gene TRBJ2-1, with D hard to call. The ends were cut back, 5 bases at V and 8 bases at J, with 10 bases in the middle. The CDR3 sequence is 12 residues long. From germline, CDR1 is MDHEN and CDR2 SYDVKM. CDR3 in amino acids: CASSLAIDEQFF. The CDR3 DNA reads TGTGCCAGCAGTCTTGCAATAGATGAGCAGTTCTTC.

This clone occurred once. V and J are TRBV7-3 and TRBJ2-1; 11 nucleotides match TRBD2. J gave up 7 bases and V 3 bases, and 5 bases lay outside the gene matches. This CDR3 spans 15 amino acids. Germline loops: CDR1 SGHTA, CDR2 FQGTGA. The CDR3 sequence is CASSFGTSGKNEQFF. In nucleotides, the CDR3 is TGTGCCAGCAGCTTTGGGACTAGCGGAAAAAATGAGCAGTTCTTC.

The CDR3 region is CASSLGAGGMIYEQYF. The CDR3 nucleotides read TGTGCCAGCAGCTTGGGTGCAGGGGGCATGATCTACGAGCAGTACTTC. The chain has TRBV5-4 and TRBJ2-7; 8 bases are a match to TRBD1. There are 16 residues in the CDR3. The ends lost 0 bases at V and 3 bases at J; junction bases unmatched: 8. Germline V lookup: CDR1 SGHNT, CDR2 YYREEE (reference sequence).

The chain joins TRBV6-5 to TRBJ1-5, with D unresolved. Germline V gene data show CDR1 as MNHEY and CDR2 as SVGAGI. Trimming took off 6 bases at V and 5 bases at J, with 11 bases between the two ends. This CDR3 spans 13 amino acids. CDR3 protein: CASRSTIHQPQHF. CDR3 in DNA: TGTGCCAGCAGATCAACTATTCATCAGCCCCAGCATTTT.

V usage is TRBV9 and J usage is TRBJ1-3; TRBD1 agrees at 7 bases. The J segment lost 0 bases and the V segment lost 3 bases, leaving 3 bases of the junction unmatched. CDR1 is SGDLS, CDR2 YYNGEE, per germline. This CDR3 region has 15 residues. The CDR3: CASSAGTVSGNTIYF. CDR3 DNA: TGTGCCAGCAGCGCAGGGACAGTCTCTGGAAACACCATATATTTT.

V usage is TRBV29-1 and J usage is TRBJ2-1, with TRBD2 matching 7 bases. Germline lookup yields CDR1 SQVTM and CDR2 ANQGSEA. Trimming cost V 0 bases and J 6 bases; bases outside gene matches: 8. The CDR3 covers 15 residues. The CDR3 nucleotides read TGCAGCGTTGAAGAGGTGGCGGGAGTAGTCAATGAGCAGTTCTTC. This sequence encodes CSVEEVAGVVNEQFF.

This clone turned up a few times. The chain couples TRBV18 to TRBJ2-1; possibly TRBD2 for D (7 bases). Trimming shortened V by 6 bases and J by 4 bases, and 19 bases separated the two germline ends. CDR1 and CDR2 from the germline V gene are KGHSH and LQKENI. The CDR3 consists of 16 residues. The CDR3 spells CASSRGGLGRYNEQFF. The CDR3 coding sequence is TGTGCCAGCTCCCGCGGGGGCCTAGGAAGGTACAATGAGCAGTTCTTC.

This rearrangement joins TRBV19 to TRBJ1-1; perhaps TRBD1 as D (5 bases). CDR1 and CDR2 from the germline V gene are LNHDA and SQIVND (reference sequence). V lost 4 bases and J lost 0, with 9 bases in between. The CDR3 is 14 residues long. The CDR3 reads CASSTTAMNTEAFF. For the CDR3, the DNA is TGTGCCAGTAGTACGACAGCCATGAACACTGAAGCTTTCTTT.

Only a few counts were recorded for this clone. The chain has TRBV19 and TRBJ1-4, with D perhaps TRBD1 (6 bases). Germline V CDR1 and CDR2: LNHDA, SQIVND (reference sequence). V lost 2 bases, J lost 0 bases, and 10 bases lay in between. CDR3 length: 16 amino acids. The CDR3 nucleotides are TGTGCCAGTAGTATAAGCAGGGGCTCAACTAATGAAAAACTGTTTTTT. Protein product: CASSISRGSTNEKLFF.